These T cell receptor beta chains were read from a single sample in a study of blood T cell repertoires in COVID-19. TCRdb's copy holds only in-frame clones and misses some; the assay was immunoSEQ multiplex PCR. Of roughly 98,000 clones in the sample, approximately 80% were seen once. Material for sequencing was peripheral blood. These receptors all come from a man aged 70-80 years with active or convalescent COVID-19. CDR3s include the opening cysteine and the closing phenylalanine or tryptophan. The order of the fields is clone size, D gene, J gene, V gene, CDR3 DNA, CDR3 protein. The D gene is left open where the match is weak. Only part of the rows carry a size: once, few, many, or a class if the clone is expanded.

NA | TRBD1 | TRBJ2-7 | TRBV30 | TGTGCCTGGAGTTCACAGGGGGGCTACGAGCAGTACTTC | CAWSSQGGYEQYF
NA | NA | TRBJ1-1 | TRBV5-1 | TGCGCCAGCAGCTTGGTAGGGGCTGCTGAAGCTTTCTTT | CASSLVGAAEAFF
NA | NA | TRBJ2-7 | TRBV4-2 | TGTGCCAGCAGCCATGAGCAGGGTTCCTACGAGCAGTACTTC | CASSHEQGSYEQYF
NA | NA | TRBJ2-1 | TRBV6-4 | TGTGCCAGCAGTGACTCGATAGATGCAAAGAGCTCCTACAATGAGCAGTTCTTC | CASSDSIDAKSSYNEQFF
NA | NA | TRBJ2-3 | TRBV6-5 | TGTGCCAGCAGTTATTACCCCGGCGGCACGGATACGCAGTATTTT | CASSYYPGGTDTQYF
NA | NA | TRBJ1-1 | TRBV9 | TGTGCCAGCAGCGTTTCGCAGGGTGTGAACACTGAAGCTTTCTTT | CASSVSQGVNTEAFF
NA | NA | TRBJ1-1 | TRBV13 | TGTGCCAGCAGGACCCCAACAGGGCGGACTGAAGCTTTCTTT | CASRTPTGRTEAFF
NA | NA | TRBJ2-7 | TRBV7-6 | TGTGCCAGCAGCTCAACAGGGCAGGTGGGTTACCACGAGCAGTACTTC | CASSSTGQVGYHEQYF
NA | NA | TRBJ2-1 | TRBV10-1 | TGCGCCAGCAGCGGTTCTAAAAATGAGCAGTTCTTC | CASSGSKNEQFF
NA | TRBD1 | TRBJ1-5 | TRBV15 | TGTGCCACCAGCCGCCGGACAGGGGGCGGCCAGCCCCAGCATTTT | CATSRRTGGGQPQHF
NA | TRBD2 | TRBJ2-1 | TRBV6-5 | TGTGCCAGCACCTCGGGAGGGAGTGAGCAGTTCTTC | CASTSGGSEQFF
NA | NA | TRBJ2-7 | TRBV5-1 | TGCGCCAGCAGCTATTCAAATCCCCACGAGCAGTACTTC | CASSYSNPHEQYF
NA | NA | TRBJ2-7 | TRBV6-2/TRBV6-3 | TGTGCCAGCAGTTACTCCCTCGACGGAGCCTACGAGCAGTACTTC | CASSYSLDGAYEQYF
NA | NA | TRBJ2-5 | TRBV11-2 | TGTGCCAGCACCACAGGGGGGGCAGGAGAGACCCAGTACTTC | CASTTGGAGETQYF
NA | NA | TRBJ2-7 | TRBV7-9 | TGTGCCAGCAGCCCTGATTACGGGCAGTACTTC | CASSPDYGQYF
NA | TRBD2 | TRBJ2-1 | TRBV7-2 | TGTGCCAGCAGCTCCGGACTAGCGGGGGGGCAAAGTGAGCAGTTCTTC | CASSSGLAGGQSEQFF
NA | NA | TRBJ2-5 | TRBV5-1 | TGCGCCAGCAGCTTGAACGGACAGCAAGAGACCCAGTACTTC | CASSLNGQQETQYF
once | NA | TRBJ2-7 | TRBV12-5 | TGTGCTAGTGGTTTGGCCCCTACAGGCGAGCAGTACTTC | CASGLAPTGEQYF
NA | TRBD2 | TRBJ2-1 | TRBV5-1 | TGCGCCAGCAGCTTGGCCGGGGGGACTAGCGGTGGACACAATGAGCAGTTCTTC | CASSLAGGTSGGHNEQFF
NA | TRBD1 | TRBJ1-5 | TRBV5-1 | TGCGCCAGCAGCTTGACAGGGGGCAAGGGCAATCAGCCCCAGCATTTT | CASSLTGGKGNQPQHF
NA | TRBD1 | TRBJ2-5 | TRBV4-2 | TGTGCCAGCAGCTCCTTTTCAGGGGTCAGGGGGGAGACCCAGTACTTC | CASSSFSGVRGETQYF
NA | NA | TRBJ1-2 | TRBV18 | TGTGCCAGCTCACCACGGACAGAGTATGGCTACACCTTC | CASSPRTEYGYTF